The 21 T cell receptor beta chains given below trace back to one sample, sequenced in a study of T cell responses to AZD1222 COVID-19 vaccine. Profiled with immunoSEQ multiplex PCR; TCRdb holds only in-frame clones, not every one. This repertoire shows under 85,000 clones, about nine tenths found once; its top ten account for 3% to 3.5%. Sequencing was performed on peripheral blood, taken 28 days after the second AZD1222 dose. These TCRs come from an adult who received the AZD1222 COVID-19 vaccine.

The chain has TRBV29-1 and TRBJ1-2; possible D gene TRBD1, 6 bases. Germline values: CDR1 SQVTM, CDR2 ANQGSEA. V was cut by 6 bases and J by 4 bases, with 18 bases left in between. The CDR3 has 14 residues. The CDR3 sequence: CSVDPSTGTYGYTF. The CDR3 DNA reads TGCAGCGTAGATCCCTCGACAGGAACCTATGGCTACACCTTC.

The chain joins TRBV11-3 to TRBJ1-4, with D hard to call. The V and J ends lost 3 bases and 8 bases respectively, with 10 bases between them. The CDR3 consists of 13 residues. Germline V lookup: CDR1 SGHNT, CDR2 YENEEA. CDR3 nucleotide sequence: TGTGCCAGCAGCTTCGACACCGGGGAAAAACTGTTTTTT. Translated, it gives CASSFDTGEKLFF.

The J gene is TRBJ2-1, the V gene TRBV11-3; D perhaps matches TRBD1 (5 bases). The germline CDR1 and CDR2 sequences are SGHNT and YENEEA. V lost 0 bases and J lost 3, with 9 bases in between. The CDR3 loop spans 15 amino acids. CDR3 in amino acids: CASSLDMGLYNEQFF. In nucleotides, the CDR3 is TGTGCCAGCAGCTTAGATATGGGGCTCTACAATGAGCAGTTCTTC.

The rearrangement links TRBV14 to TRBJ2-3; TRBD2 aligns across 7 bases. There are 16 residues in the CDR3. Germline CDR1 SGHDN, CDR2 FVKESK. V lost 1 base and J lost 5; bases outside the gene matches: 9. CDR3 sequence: CASSQGGGQRGDTQYF. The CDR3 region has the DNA TGTGCCAGCAGCCAAGGGGGCGGCCAGCGGGGAGATACGCAGTATTTT.

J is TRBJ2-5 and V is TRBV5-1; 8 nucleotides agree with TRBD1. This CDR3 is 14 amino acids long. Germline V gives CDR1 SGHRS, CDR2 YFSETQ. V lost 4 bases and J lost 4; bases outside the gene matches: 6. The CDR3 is CASSPGQGGETQYF. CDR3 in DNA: TGCGCCAGCAGCCCTGGACAGGGTGGAGAGACCCAGTACTTC.

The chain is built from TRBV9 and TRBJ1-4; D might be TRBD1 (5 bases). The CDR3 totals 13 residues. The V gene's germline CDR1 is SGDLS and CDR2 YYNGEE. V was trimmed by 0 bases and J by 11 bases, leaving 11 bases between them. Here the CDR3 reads CASSVGWEGKLFF. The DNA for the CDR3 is TGTGCCAGCAGCGTAGGATGGGAGGGGAAACTGTTTTTT.

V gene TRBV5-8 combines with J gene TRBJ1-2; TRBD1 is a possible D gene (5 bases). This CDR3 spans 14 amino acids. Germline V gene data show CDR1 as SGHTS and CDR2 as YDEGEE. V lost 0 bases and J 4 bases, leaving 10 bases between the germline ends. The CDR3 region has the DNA TGTGCCAGCAGCTTGGTGGGACGGCCCTATGGCTACACCTTC. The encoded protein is CASSLVGRPYGYTF.

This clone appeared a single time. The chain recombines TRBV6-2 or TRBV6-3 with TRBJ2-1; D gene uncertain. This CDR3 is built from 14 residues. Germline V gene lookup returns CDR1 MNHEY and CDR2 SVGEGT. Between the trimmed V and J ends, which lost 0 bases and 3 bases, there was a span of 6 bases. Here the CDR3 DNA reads TGTGCCAGCAGTTACTCCGGATACTACAATGAGCAGTTCTTC. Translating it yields CASSYSGYYNEQFF.

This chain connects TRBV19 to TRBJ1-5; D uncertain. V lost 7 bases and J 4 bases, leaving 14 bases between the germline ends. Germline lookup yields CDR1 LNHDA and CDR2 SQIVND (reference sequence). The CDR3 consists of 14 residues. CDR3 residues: CASTQEYRNQPQHF. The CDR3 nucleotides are TGTGCCAGTACCCAGGAGTATAGAAATCAGCCCCAGCATTTT.

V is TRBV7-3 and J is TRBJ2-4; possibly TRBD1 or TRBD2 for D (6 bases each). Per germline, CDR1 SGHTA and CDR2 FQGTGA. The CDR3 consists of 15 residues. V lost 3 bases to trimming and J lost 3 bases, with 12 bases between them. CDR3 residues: CASSLGGSGKNIQYF. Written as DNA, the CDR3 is TGTGCCAGCAGCTTGGGGGGCTCAGGCAAAAACATTCAGTACTTC. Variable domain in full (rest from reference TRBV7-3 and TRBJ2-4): GAGVSQTPSNKVTEKGKYVELRCDPISGHTALYWYRQSLGQGPEFLIYFQGTGAADDSGLPNDRFFAVRPEGSVSTLKIQRTERGDSAVYLCASSLGGSGKNIQYFGAGTRLSVL.

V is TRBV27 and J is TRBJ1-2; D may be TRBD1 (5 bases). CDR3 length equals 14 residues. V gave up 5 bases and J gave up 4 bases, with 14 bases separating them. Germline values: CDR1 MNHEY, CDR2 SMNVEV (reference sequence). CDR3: CASSERDAPYGYTF. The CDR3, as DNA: TGTGCCAGCAGTGAGCGGGACGCGCCCTATGGCTACACCTTC.

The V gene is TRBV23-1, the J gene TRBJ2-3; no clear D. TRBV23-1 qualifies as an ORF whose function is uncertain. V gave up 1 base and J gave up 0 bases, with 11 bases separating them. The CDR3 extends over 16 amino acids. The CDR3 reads CASSQWVRPSTDTQYF. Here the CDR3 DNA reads TGCGCCAGCAGTCAATGGGTGAGGCCTAGCACAGATACGCAGTATTTT.

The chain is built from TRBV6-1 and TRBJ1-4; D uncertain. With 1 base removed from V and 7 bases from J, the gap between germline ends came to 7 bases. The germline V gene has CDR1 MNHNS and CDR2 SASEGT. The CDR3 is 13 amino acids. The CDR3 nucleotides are TGTGCCAGCAGTGAAGGGGGTGGTGAAAAACTGTTTTTT. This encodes CASSEGGGEKLFF.

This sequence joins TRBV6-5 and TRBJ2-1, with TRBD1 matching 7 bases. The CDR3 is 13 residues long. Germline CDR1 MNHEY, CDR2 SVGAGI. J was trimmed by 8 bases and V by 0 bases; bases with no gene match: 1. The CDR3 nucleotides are TGTGCCAGCAGTTACTCCACAGGGGATGAGCAGTTCTTC. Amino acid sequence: CASSYSTGDEQFF.

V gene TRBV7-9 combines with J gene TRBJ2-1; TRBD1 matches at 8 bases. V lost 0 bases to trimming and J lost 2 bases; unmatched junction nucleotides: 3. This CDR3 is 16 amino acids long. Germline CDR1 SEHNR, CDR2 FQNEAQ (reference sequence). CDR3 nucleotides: TGTGCCAGCAGCTTAGCGGTGACAGGGGCCTACAATGAGCAGTTCTTC. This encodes CASSLAVTGAYNEQFF.

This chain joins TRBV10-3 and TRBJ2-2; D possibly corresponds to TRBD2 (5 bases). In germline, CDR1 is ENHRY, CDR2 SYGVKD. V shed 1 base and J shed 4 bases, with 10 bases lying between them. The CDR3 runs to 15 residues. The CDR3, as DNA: TGTGCCATCAGTGAGTTCGGGGTTGTCACCGGGGAGCTGTTTTTT. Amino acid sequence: CAISEFGVVTGELFF.

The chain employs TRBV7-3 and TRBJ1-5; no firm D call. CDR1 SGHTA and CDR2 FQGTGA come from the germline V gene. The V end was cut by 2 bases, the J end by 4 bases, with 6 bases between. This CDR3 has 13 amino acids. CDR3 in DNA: TGTGCCAGCAGCTTAGGACTGAATCAGCCCCAGCATTTT. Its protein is CASSLGLNQPQHF.

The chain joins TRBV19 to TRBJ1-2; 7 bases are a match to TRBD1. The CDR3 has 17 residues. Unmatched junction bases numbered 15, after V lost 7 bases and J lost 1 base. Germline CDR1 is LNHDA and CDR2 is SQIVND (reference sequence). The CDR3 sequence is CASKSSGKGGDNYGYTF. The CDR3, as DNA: TGTGCCAGTAAATCGTCCGGTAAAGGGGGCGATAACTATGGCTACACCTTC.

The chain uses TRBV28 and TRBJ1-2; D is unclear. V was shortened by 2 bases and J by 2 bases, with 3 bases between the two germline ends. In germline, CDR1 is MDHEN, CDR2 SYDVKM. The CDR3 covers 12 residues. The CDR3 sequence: CASSLQNYGYTF. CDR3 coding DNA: TGTGCCAGCAGTTTACAGAACTATGGCTACACCTTC.

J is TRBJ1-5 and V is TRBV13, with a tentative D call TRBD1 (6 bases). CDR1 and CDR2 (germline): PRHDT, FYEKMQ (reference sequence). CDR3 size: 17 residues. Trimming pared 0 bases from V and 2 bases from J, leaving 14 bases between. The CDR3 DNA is TGTGCCAGCAGCTTAGGCCGGGGGGGCGCGGGCAATCAGCCCCAGCATTTT. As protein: CASSLGRGGAGNQPQHF. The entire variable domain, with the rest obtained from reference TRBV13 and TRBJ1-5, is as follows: AAGVIQSPRHLIKEKRETATLKCYPIPRHDTVYWYQQGPGQDPQFLISFYEKMQSDKGSIPDRFSAQQFSDYHSELNMSSLELGDSALYFCASSLGRGGAGNQPQHFGDGTRLSIL.

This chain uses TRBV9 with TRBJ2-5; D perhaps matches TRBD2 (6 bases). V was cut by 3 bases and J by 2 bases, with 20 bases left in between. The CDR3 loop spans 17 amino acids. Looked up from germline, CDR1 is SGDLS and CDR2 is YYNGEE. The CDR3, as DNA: TGTGCCAGCAGCGCGGGACTTCTGAACCGACCTCAAGAGACCCAGTACTTC. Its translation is CASSAGLLNRPQETQYF.